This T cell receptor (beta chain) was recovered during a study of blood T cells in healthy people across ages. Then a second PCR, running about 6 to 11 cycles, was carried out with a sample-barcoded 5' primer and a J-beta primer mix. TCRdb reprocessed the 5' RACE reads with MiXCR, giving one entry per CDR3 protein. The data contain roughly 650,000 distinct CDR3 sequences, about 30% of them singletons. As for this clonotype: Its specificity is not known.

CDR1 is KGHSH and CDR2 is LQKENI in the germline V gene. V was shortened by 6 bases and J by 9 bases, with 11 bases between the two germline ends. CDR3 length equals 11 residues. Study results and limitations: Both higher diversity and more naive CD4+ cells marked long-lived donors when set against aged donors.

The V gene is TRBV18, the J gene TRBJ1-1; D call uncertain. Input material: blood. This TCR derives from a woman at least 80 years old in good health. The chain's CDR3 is CASSRGLKAFF. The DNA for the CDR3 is TGTGCCAGCTCCCGCGGACTAAAAGCTTTCTTT.